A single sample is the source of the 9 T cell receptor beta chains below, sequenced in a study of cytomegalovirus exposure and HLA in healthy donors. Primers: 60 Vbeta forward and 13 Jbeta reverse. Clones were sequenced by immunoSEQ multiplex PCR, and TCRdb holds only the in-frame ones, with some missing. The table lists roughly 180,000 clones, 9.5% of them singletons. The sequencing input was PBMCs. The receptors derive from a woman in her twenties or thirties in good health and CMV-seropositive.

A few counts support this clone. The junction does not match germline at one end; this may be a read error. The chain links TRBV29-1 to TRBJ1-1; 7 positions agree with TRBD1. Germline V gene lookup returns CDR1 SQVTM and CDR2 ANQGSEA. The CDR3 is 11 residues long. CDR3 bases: TGCAGCGCGATTGAACCGGGACAGATACTCTTT. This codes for CSAIEPGQILF.

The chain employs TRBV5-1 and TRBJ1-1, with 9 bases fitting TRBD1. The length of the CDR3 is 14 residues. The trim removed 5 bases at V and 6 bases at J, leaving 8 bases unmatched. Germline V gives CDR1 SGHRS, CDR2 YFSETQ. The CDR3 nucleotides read TGCGCCAGCAGGAGGGACAGGGCAACCCCTGAAGCTTTCTTT. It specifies CASRRDRATPEAFF.

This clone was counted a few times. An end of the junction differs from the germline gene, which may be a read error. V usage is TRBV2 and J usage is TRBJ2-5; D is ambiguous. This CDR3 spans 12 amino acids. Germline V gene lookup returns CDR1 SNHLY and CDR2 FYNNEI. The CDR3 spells CASSVQKEAQYF. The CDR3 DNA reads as TGTGCCAGCAGTGTGCAGAAAGAGGCCCAGTACTTC.

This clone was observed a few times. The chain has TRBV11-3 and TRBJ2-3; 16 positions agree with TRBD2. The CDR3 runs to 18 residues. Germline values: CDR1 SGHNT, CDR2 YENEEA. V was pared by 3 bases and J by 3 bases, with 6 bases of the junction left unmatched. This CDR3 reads CASSFQGLAGGGTDTQYF. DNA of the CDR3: TGTGCCAGCAGCTTTCAGGGACTAGCGGGAGGGGGGACAGATACGCAGTATTTT.

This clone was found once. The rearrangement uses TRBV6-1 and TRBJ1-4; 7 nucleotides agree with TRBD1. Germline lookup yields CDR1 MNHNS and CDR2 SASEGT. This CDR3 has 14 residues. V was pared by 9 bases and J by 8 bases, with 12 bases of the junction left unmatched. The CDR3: CASHKGQLEEKLFF. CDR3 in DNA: TGTGCCAGTCACAAGGGACAGCTTGAAGAAAAACTGTTTTTT.

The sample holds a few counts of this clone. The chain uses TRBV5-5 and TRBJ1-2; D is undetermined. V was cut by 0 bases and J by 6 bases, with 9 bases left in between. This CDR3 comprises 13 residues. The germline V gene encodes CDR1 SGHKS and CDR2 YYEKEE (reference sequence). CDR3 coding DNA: TGTGCCAGCAGCTTGGGCAGGTCAAATGGCTACACCTTC. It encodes CASSLGRSNGYTF.

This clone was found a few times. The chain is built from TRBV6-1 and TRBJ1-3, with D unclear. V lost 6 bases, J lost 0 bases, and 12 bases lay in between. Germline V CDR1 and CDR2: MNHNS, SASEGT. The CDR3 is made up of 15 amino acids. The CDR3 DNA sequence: TGTGCCAGCAGGCCAGGTGGGCGCTCTGGAAACACCATATATTTT. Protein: CASRPGGRSGNTIYF.

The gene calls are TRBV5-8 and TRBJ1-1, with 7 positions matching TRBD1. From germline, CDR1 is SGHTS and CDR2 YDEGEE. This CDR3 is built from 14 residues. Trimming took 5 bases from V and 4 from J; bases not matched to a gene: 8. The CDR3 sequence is CASRRFPGGTEAFF. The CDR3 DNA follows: TGTGCCAGCAGACGATTTCCAGGGGGCACTGAAGCTTTCTTT.

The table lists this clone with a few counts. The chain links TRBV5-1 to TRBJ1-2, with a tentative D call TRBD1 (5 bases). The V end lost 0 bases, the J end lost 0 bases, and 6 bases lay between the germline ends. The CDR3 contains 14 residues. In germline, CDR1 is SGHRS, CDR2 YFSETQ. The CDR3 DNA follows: TGCGCCAGCAGCTTGGCAGGGCCTAACTATGGCTACACCTTC. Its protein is CASSLAGPNYGYTF.